The 16 T cell receptor beta chains in this list originate from one sample, sequenced in a study of T cells after posttransplantation cyclophosphamide. The table came from immunoSEQ multiplex PCR; TCRdb's copy has only in-frame clones and leaves some out. The table lists more than 6,500 clones, 92% of them singletons. Cyclophosphamide on days +3 and +4 followed busulfan-fludarabine conditioning and a marrow graft. The sample was PBMCs, taken 1404 days after allogeneic stem cell transplant with posttransplant cyclophosphamide. The receptors originated from a female patient aged 50-59 years who received an allogeneic stem cell transplant from a related donor, was CMV-positive, and had no GVHD. Some T cells may be provided by the graft donor.

As to this clone: In the same sample, other DNA sequences code for this CDR3. The chain joins TRBV7-8 to TRBJ1-5; 9 positions match TRBD1. Per the germline V gene, CDR1 is SGHVS and CDR2 is FQNEAQ. This CDR3 comprises 14 residues. Germline trimming cut 5 bases from V and 7 bases from J; bases unmatched to any gene: 6. In nucleotides, the CDR3 is TGTGCCAGCAGCCCCGGGACAGGGAACCAGCCCCAGCATTTT. Its protein product is CASSPGTGNQPQHF.

The CDR3 reads CASSMSGTSAHNEQFF. DNA for the CDR3: TGTGCCAGTAGTATGTCCGGGACTAGCGCGCACAATGAGCAGTTCTTC. The chain carries TRBV19 and TRBJ2-1; 10 positions match TRBD2. The CDR3 covers 16 residues. J gave up 5 bases and V 3 bases, and 7 bases lay outside the gene matches. Germline CDR1 is LNHDA and CDR2 is SQIVND (reference sequence).

This rearrangement joins TRBV6-5 to TRBJ1-1, with D hard to call. V lost 0 bases to trimming and J lost 6 bases, with 11 bases between them. Germline values: CDR1 MNHEY, CDR2 SVGAGI. CDR3 length: 14 residues. The CDR3 protein is CASSYSRTGSEAFF. CDR3 nucleotide sequence: TGTGCCAGCAGTTACTCAAGGACGGGATCTGAAGCTTTCTTT.

V usage is TRBV6-1 and J usage is TRBJ2-1; 8 nucleotides line up with TRBD1. This CDR3 is 13 amino acids long. Germline V lookup: CDR1 MNHNS, CDR2 SASEGT. Trimming cost V 6 bases and J 6 bases; bases outside gene matches: 4. The CDR3 protein is CASRGGQANEQFF. In DNA, the CDR3 is TGTGCCAGCAGGGGGGGACAGGCCAATGAGCAGTTCTTC.

In nucleotides, the CDR3 is TGTGCCAGCAACAAGAGCGGGGGAATTTTCAATGAGCAGTTCTTC. The encoded protein is CASNKSGGIFNEQFF. This chain connects TRBV28 to TRBJ2-1; 8 bases line up with TRBD2. This CDR3 is built from 15 residues. V lost 7 bases and J lost 6; bases outside the gene matches: 11. CDR1 is MDHEN, CDR2 SYDVKM, per germline.

This chain uses TRBV28 with TRBJ2-3; 8 nucleotides agree with TRBD2. Germline V gene sequence: CDR1 MDHEN, CDR2 SYDVKM. The CDR3 is 15 amino acids. V was pared by 3 bases and J by 2 bases, with 4 bases of the junction left unmatched. CDR3 DNA: TGTGCCAGCAGTTTTAGCGGGGCCGCCACAGATACGCAGTATTTT. Amino acid sequence: CASSFSGAATDTQYF.

V gene TRBV4-3 combines with J gene TRBJ2-7, with TRBD2 identical over 9 bases. The CDR3 covers 15 residues. CDR1 is LGHNA and CDR2 is YSLEER in the germline V gene. V was clipped by 0 bases and J by 4 bases; unmatched bases: 4. The CDR3 loop reads CASSQDAGGAYEQYF. The CDR3 DNA sequence: TGCGCCAGCAGCCAAGACGCGGGAGGGGCGTACGAGCAGTACTTC.

This clone showed up just once. The junction departs from germline at one end; a sequencing error may be responsible. The gene calls are TRBV30 and TRBJ2-7; 9 bases are shared with TRBD2. The CDR3 loop spans 13 amino acids. Germline assignment: CDR1 GTSNPN and CDR2 SVGIG (reference sequence). CDR3 DNA sequence: TGTGCCTTGAGTGTAGCGGGAGCCTACGAGCAGTACTTC. Translating gives CALSVAGAYEQYF.

This clone has only one observation. V usage is TRBV5-5 and J usage is TRBJ2-3; 7 nucleotides line up with TRBD1. Trimming took 4 bases from V and 2 from J; bases not matched to a gene: 10. The CDR3 runs to 16 residues. Germline V gene lookup returns CDR1 SGHKS and CDR2 YYEKEE (reference sequence). The CDR3 DNA reads TGTGCCAGCAGCCTACGTAGGGACAGCCCCACAGATACGCAGTATTTT. It yields the protein CASSLRRDSPTDTQYF. Looking up the rest from reference TRBV5-5 and TRBJ2-3 gives the full variable domain: DAGVTQSPTHLIKTRGQQVTLRCSPISGHKSVSWYQQVLGQGPQFIFQYYEKEERGRGNFPDRFSARQFPNYSSELNVNALLLGDSALYLCASSLRRDSPTDTQYFGPGTRLTVL.

This chain uses TRBV9 with TRBJ1-1; 10 nucleotides match TRBD1. The CDR3 is 15 amino acids. CDR1 and CDR2 (germline): SGDLS, YYNGEE. Trimming at V came to 7 bases and at J to 0 bases, leaving 6 bases not matched to a gene. In DNA, the CDR3 is TGTGCCAGCCGCCAGACAGGGGGCATGAACACTGAAGCTTTCTTT. Its translation: CASRQTGGMNTEAFF. The full variable domain, rest sourced from reference TRBV9 and TRBJ1-1, is DSGVTQTPKHLITATGQRVTLRCSPRSGDLSVYWYQQSLDQGLQFLIQYYNGEERAKGNILERFSAQQFPDLHSELNLSSLELGDSALYFCASRQTGGMNTEAFFGQGTRLTVV.

The chain uses TRBV7-6 and TRBJ2-7; D remains ambiguous. V lost 1 base and J 4 bases, leaving 11 bases between the germline ends. This CDR3 spans 14 amino acids. CDR1 is SGHVS, CDR2 FNYEAQ, per germline. In DNA form, the CDR3 reads TGTGCCAGCAGCTTAGTGGGTGGCGGTTACGAGCAGTACTTC. Encoded protein: CASSLVGGGYEQYF.

The chain is built from TRBV20-1 and TRBJ1-1; D uncertain. The V end was cut by 1 base, the J end by 11 bases, with 8 bases between. The CDR3 has 10 amino acids. The germline V gene has CDR1 DFQATT and CDR2 SNEGSKA (reference sequence). The DNA of the CDR3 is TGCAGTGCTAGAGCTCTCGGGGCTTTCTTT. Its protein product is CSARALGAFF.

Here the CDR3 reads CASSPRTGDATEAFF. The CDR3, as DNA: TGTGCCAGCAGCCCCCGGACAGGTGATGCGACTGAAGCTTTCTTT. The rearrangement joins TRBV4-2 to TRBJ1-1, with TRBD1 identical over 7 bases. J gave up 5 bases and V 4 bases, and 10 bases lay outside the gene matches. The CDR3 has 15 residues. Germline CDR1 is LGHNA and CDR2 is YNFKEQ.

This clone has a handful of counts. The chain has TRBV11-3 and TRBJ2-1; 12 bases match TRBD2. V dropped 3 bases and J dropped 7; count of bases not matched to a gene: 4. Germline V lookup: CDR1 SGHNT, CDR2 YENEEA. The CDR3 spans 15 residues. The CDR3 loop is CASSLTSGSLNEQFF. CDR3 nucleotides: TGTGCCAGCAGCTTGACTAGCGGGAGTCTTAATGAGCAGTTCTTC.

This clone showed up just once. The chain recombines TRBV4-3 with TRBJ1-4; D is ambiguous. CDR1 is LGHNA, CDR2 YSLEER, per germline. This CDR3 region has 16 residues. Trimming left V 0 bases short and J 7 bases short, with 15 bases between. DNA for the CDR3: TGCGCCAGCAGCCAAGATAGTAGCGGGTTAGGTGAAAAACTGTTTTTT. Protein sequence: CASSQDSSGLGEKLFF.

In DNA form, the CDR3 reads TGTGCCAGCAGCAACGGGGGTCAATCCTACAATGAGCAGTTCTTC. Encoded protein: CASSNGGQSYNEQFF. The chain is built from TRBV21-1 and TRBJ2-1; TRBD2, the table's D call, lacks a check against the DNA. TRBV21-1 is marked as a pseudogene. The CDR3 has 15 amino acids.